This T cell receptor (beta chain) derives from a study of T cell changes during pregnancy in multiple sclerosis. With 5 bases clipped from V and 5 bases from J, the junction kept 6 bases outside the gene matches. The CDR3 sequence is 14 residues long. Germline CDR1 and CDR2: MDHEN and SYDVKM. The data were produced by immunoSEQ multiplex PCR, yet TCRdb's version contains in-frame clones alone and is incomplete. Among around 97,000 clones, 92% were seen once, and the ten largest hold around 0.84%. The rearrangement joins TRBV28 to TRBJ1-5; 7 nucleotides agree with TRBD1. The sequence came from a female donor with multiple sclerosis, enrolled in a pregnancy study. This specimen was peripheral blood, taken after pregnancy. DNA for the CDR3: TGTGCCAGCAGTATACAGGGGAAAGATCAGCCCCAGCATTTT. Its translation: CASSIQGKDQPQHF.